A selection of T cell receptor beta chains follows, all from one sample in a study of T cells in Graves' hyperthyroidism and ophthalmopathy. TCRdb reanalysed the multiplex PCR reads using MiXCR and keeps one entry per CDR3 protein. The sample carries around 580,000 distinct CDR3 sequences, around 15% recorded once. Material for sequencing was blood. The receptors come from a woman between 18 and 30 years old with Graves' hyperthyroidism. Each CDR3 is given with its conserved first and last residue. Each record gives: CDR3 length, V gene, D gene, J gene, clone size, CDR3 DNA, CDR3 protein. D genes are given only for firm matches. The listing skips clone size in some rows; elsewhere it reads once, few, many or a size class.

CDR3 length: 15; V gene: TRBV11-3; D gene: -; J gene: TRBJ2-7; clone size: few; CDR3 DNA: TGTGCCAGCAGCTTAGAGGTGGGTGATTCCTACGAGCAGTACTTC; CDR3 protein: CASSLEVGDSYEQYF
CDR3 length: 14; V gene: TRBV5-4; D gene: -; J gene: TRBJ2-3; clone size: few; CDR3 DNA: TGTGCCAGCAGCTTGGTGGAGCCGGGCGGTACGCAGTATTTT; CDR3 protein: CASSLVEPGGTQYF
CDR3 length: 17; V gene: TRBV28; D gene: TRBD2; J gene: TRBJ2-2; clone size: -; CDR3 DNA: TGTGCCAGCAGTTTATGGGGACTAGCTGAGGCGAACGGGGAGCTGTTTTTT; CDR3 protein: CASSLWGLAEANGELFF
CDR3 length: 14; V gene: TRBV28; D gene: TRBD1; J gene: TRBJ1-5; clone size: few; CDR3 DNA: TGTGCCAGCAGCGTCAACAGGGGGAAACAGCCCCAGCATTTT; CDR3 protein: CASSVNRGKQPQHF
CDR3 length: 12; V gene: TRBV10-2; D gene: -; J gene: TRBJ2-7; clone size: many; CDR3 DNA: TGCGCCAGCAGTGAAGGCGCCTACGAGCAGTACTTC; CDR3 protein: CASSEGAYEQYF
CDR3 length: 16; V gene: TRBV7-9; D gene: TRBD2; J gene: TRBJ2-1; clone size: many; CDR3 DNA: TGTGCCAGCAGCTTAAGTGGGACTAGCGGGAGGTATGAGCAGTTCTTC; CDR3 protein: CASSLSGTSGRYEQFF
CDR3 length: 14; V gene: TRBV6-1; D gene: TRBD1; J gene: TRBJ1-5; clone size: many; CDR3 DNA: TGTGCCAGCAGTGGACAGGGGGCGAATCAGCCCCAGCATTTT; CDR3 protein: CASSGQGANQPQHF
CDR3 length: 15; V gene: TRBV19; D gene: TRBD1; J gene: TRBJ2-7; clone size: -; CDR3 DNA: TGTGCCAGTACCACGTCCGGGACAGTCCTAGGGGAGCAGTACTTC; CDR3 protein: CASTTSGTVLGEQYF
CDR3 length: 16; V gene: TRBV6-2/TRBV6-3; D gene: -; J gene: TRBJ2-7; clone size: many; CDR3 DNA: TGTGCCAGCAGTTACCAGATCCGTAGCGGAAACTACGAGCAGTACTTC; CDR3 protein: CASSYQIRSGNYEQYF
CDR3 length: 16; V gene: TRBV19; D gene: TRBD1; J gene: TRBJ1-5; clone size: -; CDR3 DNA: TGTGCCAGCAGGACAGGGTTAGCGGGTGGCAATCAGCCCCAGCATTTT; CDR3 protein: CASRTGLAGGNQPQHF
CDR3 length: 15; V gene: TRBV4-3; D gene: TRBD1; J gene: TRBJ2-7; clone size: -; CDR3 DNA: TGCGCCAGCAGCCAATTCCCCGGGACAGTATACGAGCAGTACTTC; CDR3 protein: CASSQFPGTVYEQYF
CDR3 length: 16; V gene: TRBV28; D gene: TRBD2; J gene: TRBJ2-2; clone size: few; CDR3 DNA: TGTGCCAGCAGTAAAGGACTAGCGGGGGGAACCGGGGAGCTGTTTTTT; CDR3 protein: CASSKGLAGGTGELFF
CDR3 length: 14; V gene: TRBV20-1; D gene: -; J gene: TRBJ2-5; clone size: -; CDR3 DNA: TGCAGTGCTGAGAATTATCGAGCCCAAGAGACCCAGTACTTC; CDR3 protein: CSAENYRAQETQYF
CDR3 length: 16; V gene: TRBV27; D gene: -; J gene: TRBJ1-4; clone size: -; CDR3 DNA: TGTGCCAGCAGTAATTACACAGACGCAACTAATGAAAAACTGTTTTTT; CDR3 protein: CASSNYTDATNEKLFF
CDR3 length: 16; V gene: TRBV11-1; D gene: TRBD2; J gene: TRBJ2-7; clone size: -; CDR3 DNA: TGTGCCAGCAGCTCTAGGGGGACTAGCGGGAGGTACGAGCAGTACTTC; CDR3 protein: CASSSRGTSGRYEQYF
CDR3 length: 19; V gene: TRBV7-2; D gene: TRBD1; J gene: TRBJ2-5; clone size: -; CDR3 DNA: TGCGCCAGCAGCCAAGTTTTCCCGCGGGACAGGTACCCAAAAGAGACCCAGTACTTC; CDR3 protein: CASSQVFPRDRYPKETQYF
CDR3 length: 15; V gene: TRBV19; D gene: -; J gene: TRBJ1-1; clone size: -; CDR3 DNA: TGTGCCAGTAGCCCTTACCCGGGAAAGAACACTGAAGCTTTCTTT; CDR3 protein: CASSPYPGKNTEAFF
CDR3 length: 13; V gene: TRBV6-1; D gene: -; J gene: TRBJ2-3; clone size: few; CDR3 DNA: TGTGCCAGCATAGACCGATACACAGATACGCAGTATTTT; CDR3 protein: CASIDRYTDTQYF
CDR3 length: 16; V gene: TRBV7-9; D gene: -; J gene: TRBJ2-5; clone size: many; CDR3 DNA: TGTGCCAGCAGCTTAGGGACCCTGGAACAGGCTGAGACCCAGTACTTC; CDR3 protein: CASSLGTLEQAETQYF
CDR3 length: 14; V gene: TRBV11-2; D gene: -; J gene: TRBJ2-3; clone size: many; CDR3 DNA: TGTGCCAGCAGCCCGCCCGGGGACCAAAATACGCAGTATTTT; CDR3 protein: CASSPPGDQNTQYF
CDR3 length: 17; V gene: TRBV14; D gene: -; J gene: TRBJ2-7; clone size: -; CDR3 DNA: TGTGCCAGCAGCCAGGTGGAGAGGGGTTTCTCCTACAATGAGCAGTACTTC; CDR3 protein: CASSQVERGFSYNEQYF
CDR3 length: 16; V gene: TRBV12-3/TRBV12-4; D gene: TRBD2; J gene: TRBJ2-1; clone size: many; CDR3 DNA: TGTGCCAGCAGTCGGACTAGCGGGGGAGTCTTCAATGAGCAGTTCTTC; CDR3 protein: CASSRTSGGVFNEQFF
CDR3 length: 13; V gene: TRBV12-3/TRBV12-4; D gene: -; J gene: TRBJ2-7; clone size: many; CDR3 DNA: TGTGCCAGCACTTGGGGGTTAGTGTACGAGCAGTACTTC; CDR3 protein: CASTWGLVYEQYF
CDR3 length: 12; V gene: TRBV7-9; D gene: -; J gene: TRBJ2-5; clone size: many; CDR3 DNA: TGTGCCAGCAGCTCCCGAGGGAAGACCCAGTACTTC; CDR3 protein: CASSSRGKTQYF
CDR3 length: 14; V gene: TRBV11-2; D gene: -; J gene: TRBJ2-7; clone size: -; CDR3 DNA: TGTGCCAGCAGCTCGGGCGGAGGTTACTACGAGCGGTACTTC; CDR3 protein: CASSSGGGYYERYF
CDR3 length: 16; V gene: TRBV6-1; D gene: TRBD1; J gene: TRBJ1-3; clone size: -; CDR3 DNA: TGTGCCAGCAGTCGGGACAGGCATTTCTCTGGAAACACCATATATTTT; CDR3 protein: CASSRDRHFSGNTIYF
CDR3 length: 15; V gene: TRBV15; D gene: -; J gene: TRBJ1-2; clone size: few; CDR3 DNA: TGTGCCACCAGCAGAGTGGGCGGACAGTCGCGTGGCTACACCTTC; CDR3 protein: CATSRVGGQSRGYTF
CDR3 length: 15; V gene: TRBV20-1; D gene: TRBD2; J gene: TRBJ2-3; clone size: -; CDR3 DNA: TGCAGTGCTGGGACTAGCGGGGCGAACACAGATACGCAGTATTTT; CDR3 protein: CSAGTSGANTDTQYF
CDR3 length: 14; V gene: TRBV2; D gene: -; J gene: TRBJ2-3; clone size: many; CDR3 DNA: TGTGCCAGCAGTCCCGGGGACGTCACAGATACGCAGTATTTT; CDR3 protein: CASSPGDVTDTQYF
CDR3 length: 14; V gene: TRBV6-1; D gene: TRBD1; J gene: TRBJ2-1; clone size: few; CDR3 DNA: TGTGCCAGCAGCCGGACCACAGGGGGCAATGAGCAGTTCTTC; CDR3 protein: CASSRTTGGNEQFF
CDR3 length: 14; V gene: TRBV7-7; D gene: -; J gene: TRBJ2-7; clone size: -; CDR3 DNA: TGTGCTAGCAGCTTAAGTCAGTCCTCTGGCGAGCAGTACTTC; CDR3 protein: CASSLSQSSGEQYF